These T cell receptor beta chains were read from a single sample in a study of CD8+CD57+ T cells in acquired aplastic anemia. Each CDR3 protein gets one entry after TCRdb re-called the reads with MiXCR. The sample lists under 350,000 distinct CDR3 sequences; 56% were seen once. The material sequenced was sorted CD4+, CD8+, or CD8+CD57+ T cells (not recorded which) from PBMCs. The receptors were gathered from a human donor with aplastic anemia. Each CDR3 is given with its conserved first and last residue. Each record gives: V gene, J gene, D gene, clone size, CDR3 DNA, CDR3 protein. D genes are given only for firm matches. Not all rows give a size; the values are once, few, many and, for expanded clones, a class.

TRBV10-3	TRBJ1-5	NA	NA	TGTGCCATCAGTGAAGGGGTTCGCAATCAGCCCCAGCATTTT	CAISEGVRNQPQHF
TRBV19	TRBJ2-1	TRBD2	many	TGTGCCAGTAGTACCGGACTAGCGGGAGTCAATGAGCAGTTCTTC	CASSTGLAGVNEQFF
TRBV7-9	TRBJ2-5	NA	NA	TGTGCCAGCAGCCTAGAAGGGAGGAGAGGGGAGACCCAGTACTTC	CASSLEGRRGETQYF
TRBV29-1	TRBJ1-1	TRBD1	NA	TGCAGCGTTGAGTCCCTTACAGGGGTCATGAACACTGAAGCTTTCTTT	CSVESLTGVMNTEAFF
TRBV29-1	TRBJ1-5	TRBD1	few	TGCAGCGCATCCCTTGGACAGGGAGGGCAGCCCCAGCATTTT	CSASLGQGGQPQHF
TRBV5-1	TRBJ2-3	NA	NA	TGCGCCAGCAGCTTGGCCGAACCGAGGACGCAGTATTTT	CASSLAEPRTQYF
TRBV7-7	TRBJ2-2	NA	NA	TGTGCTAGCAGCTTTGCCAGGGACACCGGGGAGCTGTTTTTT	CASSFARDTGELFF
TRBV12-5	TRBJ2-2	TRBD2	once	TGTGCCAGCAGTCCACTAGCGGGAGGGGGCGGGGAGCTGTTTTTT	CASSPLAGGGGELFF
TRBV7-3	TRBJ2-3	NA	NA	TGTGCCAGTAGTCTACTACCGGGTAGCACAGATACGCAGTATTTT	CASSLLPGSTDTQYF
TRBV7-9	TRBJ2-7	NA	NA	TGTGCCAGCAGCTTATCACCCCAACTCTACGAGCAGTACTTC	CASSLSPQLYEQYF
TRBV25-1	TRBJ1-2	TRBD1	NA	TGTGCCAGCAGTCCACCACAGGGGCGTTATGGCTACACCTTC	CASSPPQGRYGYTF
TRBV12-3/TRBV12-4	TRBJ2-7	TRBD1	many	TGTGCCAGCAGTTTAGGGACAGGGGCCTACGAGCAGTACTTC	CASSLGTGAYEQYF
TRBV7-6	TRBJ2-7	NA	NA	TGTGCCAGCAGCTTAGTTGTCCCACCAGCCGCACACGAGCAGTACTTC	CASSLVVPPAAHEQYF
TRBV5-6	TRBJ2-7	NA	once	TGTGCCAGCAGTGAATGGGGGGACACAGGGACCTACGAGCAGTACTTC	CASSEWGDTGTYEQYF
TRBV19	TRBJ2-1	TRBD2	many	TGTGCCAGTAGTATAGGCCCTAGCGGGAGTAAGGATGAGCAGTTCTTC	CASSIGPSGSKDEQFF
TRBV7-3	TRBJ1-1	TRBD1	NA	TGTGCCAGCAGCACCGGACAGGGGGCAGGGGACACTGAAGCTTTCTTT	CASSTGQGAGDTEAFF
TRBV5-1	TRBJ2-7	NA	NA	TGCGCCACCAGCCCCCCGGGAGATTACGAGCAGTACTTC	CATSPPGDYEQYF
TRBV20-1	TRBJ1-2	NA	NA	TGCAGTGCAGGGGCAGGGGTACTGTTATATGGCTACACCTTC	CSAGAGVLLYGYTF
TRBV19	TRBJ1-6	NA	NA	TGTGCCAGTACCCTCGGCAGGGGTAATTCACCCCTCCACTTT	CASTLGRGNSPLHF
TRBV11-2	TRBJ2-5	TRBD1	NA	TGTGCCAGCAGTCCTCGGCACAGGGGCCAAGAGACCCAGTACTTC	CASSPRHRGQETQYF
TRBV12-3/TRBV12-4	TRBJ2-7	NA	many	TGTGCCAGCAGTTTAATGAACGAGCAGTACTTC	CASSLMNEQYF
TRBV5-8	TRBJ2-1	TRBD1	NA	TGTGCCAGCAGCGGGGGACAGTCCTACAATGAGCAGTTCTTC	CASSGGQSYNEQFF
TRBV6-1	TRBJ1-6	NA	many	TGTGCCAGCATCCCGGGACACCAAAATTCACCCCTCCACTTT	CASIPGHQNSPLHF
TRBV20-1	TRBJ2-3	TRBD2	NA	TGCAGTGCTAGTCGGGGACTAGCGGGAGCAGATACGCAGTATTTT	CSASRGLAGADTQYF
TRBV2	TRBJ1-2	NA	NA	TGTGCCAGCAGGCTAGCTTCAGGGGCTTCACTCTATGGCTACACCTTC	CASRLASGASLYGYTF
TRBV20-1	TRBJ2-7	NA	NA	TGCAGTGCTAGAGGGAGGAACTACGAGCAGTACTTC	CSARGRNYEQYF
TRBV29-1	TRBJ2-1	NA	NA	TGCGGCGTTGGCCGACAGCCGAATGAGCGGTTCTTC	CGVGRQPNERFF
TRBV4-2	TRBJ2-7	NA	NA	TGTGCCAGCAGCCAAGTCGGCAGCAACTACGAGCAGTACTTC	CASSQVGSNYEQYF
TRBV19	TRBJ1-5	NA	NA	TGTGCCAGTAGTATAGGGCTAGCGACCAATGAGCATTTT	CASSIGLATNEHF
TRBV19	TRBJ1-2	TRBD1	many	TGTGCCAGTAGTGCCGGGACAGCCACCCGTGCTGGCTACACCTTC	CASSAGTATRAGYTF
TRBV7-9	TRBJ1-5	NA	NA	TGTGCCAGCAGCCCCCGCGGGGTTAGCAATCAGCCCCAGCATTTT	CASSPRGVSNQPQHF
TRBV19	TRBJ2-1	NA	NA	TGTGCCAGTAGTACTAAGGATCTAGCGAGGTACAATGAGCAGTTCTTC	CASSTKDLARYNEQFF
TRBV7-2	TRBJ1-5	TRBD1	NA	TGTGCCAGCAGCCAGACAGGGGCCAATCAGCCCCAGCATTTT	CASSQTGANQPQHF
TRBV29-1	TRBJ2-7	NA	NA	TGCAGCAGTGAAGGACGGCTGTCCTACGAGCAGTACTTC	CSSEGRLSYEQYF
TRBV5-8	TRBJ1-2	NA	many	TGTGCCAGCAGCTTGGATGCAGGCTATGGCTACACCTTC	CASSLDAGYGYTF
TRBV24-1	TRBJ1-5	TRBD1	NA	TGTGCCACCAGTGGACAGGGAAGTCAGCCCCAGCATTTT	CATSGQGSQPQHF
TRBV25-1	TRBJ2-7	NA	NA	TGTGCCAGCAGTAAAGCGGGCTCAACCTACGAGCAGTACTTC	CASSKAGSTYEQYF
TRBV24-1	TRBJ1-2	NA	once	TGTGCCACCAGTGAGTCCAGGGGATACTATGGCTACACCTTC	CATSESRGYYGYTF
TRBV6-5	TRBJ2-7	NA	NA	TGTGCCAGCAGCCAAATGAACGAGCAGTACTTC	CASSQMNEQYF
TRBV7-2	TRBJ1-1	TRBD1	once	TGTGCCAGCAGCCTTCGGGACAGGGCTACGACTGAAGCTTTCTTT	CASSLRDRATTEAFF
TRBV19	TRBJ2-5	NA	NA	TGTGCCAGTAGTATTCGGCGGCAAGAGACCCAGTACTTC	CASSIRRQETQYF
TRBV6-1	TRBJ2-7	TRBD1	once	TGTGCCAGTGGGGTCCTGGACAGGGGCGAGCAGTACTTC	CASGVLDRGEQYF
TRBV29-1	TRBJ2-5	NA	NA	TGCAGCGTTGTGTCCGTGTACCAAGAGACCCAGTACTTC	CSVVSVYQETQYF
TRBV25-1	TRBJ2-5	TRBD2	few	TGTGCCAGCAGTCGAAGGACGGGGAGGGGAGAGACCCAGTACTTC	CASSRRTGRGETQYF
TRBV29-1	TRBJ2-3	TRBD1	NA	TGCAGCGCAAAACTACAGGGGGCTTCGGCCACAGATACGCAGTATTTT	CSAKLQGASATDTQYF
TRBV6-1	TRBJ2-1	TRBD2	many	TGTGCCAGCAGAATACTAGCGGGAGATGGTGAGCAGTTCTTC	CASRILAGDGEQFF
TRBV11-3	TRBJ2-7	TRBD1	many	TGTGCCAGCAGCCTGGGGACAGAATACGAGCAGTACTTC	CASSLGTEYEQYF
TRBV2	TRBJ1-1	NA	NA	TGTGCCAGCAGTGGACCCTTTGAAGCTTTCTTT	CASSGPFEAFF
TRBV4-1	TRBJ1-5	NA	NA	TGCGCCAGCAGCCAAGGAGGTAGGGGGAGGAGGGATAGCAATCAGCCCCAGCATTTT	CASSQGGRGRRDSNQPQHF
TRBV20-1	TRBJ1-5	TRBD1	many	TGCAGTGCTTCCGGGACAGGTTATAGCAATCAGCCCCAGCATTTT	CSASGTGYSNQPQHF
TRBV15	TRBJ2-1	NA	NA	TGTGCCACCAGCAGAGAACGGACTACCACGGGGGAGCAGTTCTTC	CATSRERTTTGEQFF
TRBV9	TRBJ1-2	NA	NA	TGTGCCAGCAGCGCGGGGGGGGAGTATGGCTACACCTTC	CASSAGGEYGYTF
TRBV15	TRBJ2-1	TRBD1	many	TGTGCCACCAGCAAGGACAGGGGGACTGTGTCCTACAATGAGCAGTTCTTC	CATSKDRGTVSYNEQFF
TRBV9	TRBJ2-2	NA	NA	TGTGCCAGTTCGCTCTTGGTCGAGAGGACCGGGGAGCTGTTTTTT	CASSLLVERTGELFF
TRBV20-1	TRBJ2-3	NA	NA	TGCAGTGCTAGAGGTGGTAAGGGTCTTAAAGATACGCAGTATTTT	CSARGGKGLKDTQYF